This entry lists 10 T cell receptor beta chains sequenced from one sample in a study of immune characterization of retroperitoneal liposarcoma. TCRdb reprocessed the PCR reads via MiXCR and lists one record per CDR3 protein. The sample carries 10,000 to 12,000 distinct CDR3 sequences, less than 30% recorded once. Input material: tumor tissue. The receptors were gathered from a male donor with retroperitoneal liposarcoma.

In its sample, this clonotype was seen a few times. The chain recombines TRBV6-1 with TRBJ2-1; 15 nucleotides align to TRBD2. This CDR3 region has 16 residues. J lost 10 bases, V lost 2 bases, and 6 bases had no gene match. Germline values: CDR1 MNHNS, CDR2 SASEGT. CDR3 nucleotides: TGTGCCAGCAGTGAAAGGACTAGCGGGAGGGCCGGGGAGCAGTTCTTC. It encodes CASSERTSGRAGEQFF.

In its sample, this clonotype is medium-sized (0.01 to 0.1%). V usage is TRBV6-1 and J usage is TRBJ2-7, with D hard to call. CDR3 size: 14 residues. CDR1 is MNHNS, CDR2 SASEGT, per germline. Trimming cost V 3 bases and J 0 bases, with 9 bases left between them. The CDR3 DNA reads as TGTGCCAGCAGTGAGTACTCGATCTCCTACGAGCAGTACTTC. Translating it yields CASSEYSISYEQYF.

The J gene is TRBJ1-1, the V gene TRBV6-5; TRBD1 might be the D (5 bases). CDR1 is MNHEY and CDR2 is SVGAGI in the germline V gene. Trimming pared 5 bases from V and 10 bases from J, leaving 14 bases between. The CDR3 consists of 12 residues. CDR3 amino acids: CASSLGQRGAFF. The CDR3 DNA reads TGTGCCAGCAGTCTCGGCCAGAGGGGAGCTTTCTTT.

This clonotype came up many times. The chain uses TRBV7-9 and TRBJ2-1, with 9 bases that match TRBD1. Germline values: CDR1 SEHNR, CDR2 FQNEAQ (reference sequence). V shed 0 bases and J 13 bases; nucleotides not matched to a gene: 13. The CDR3 is made up of 16 amino acids. Here the CDR3 DNA reads TGTGCCAGCAGCTTAGCCGGGACAGGGCGCCAAGAGACCCAGTTCTTC. Encoded protein: CASSLAGTGRQETQFF.

This clonotype occurred many times. The V gene is TRBV6-1, the J gene TRBJ2-1, with TRBD1 as a possible D gene (7 bases). The J call may be in error: the DNA end matches TRBJ2-7 better. The CDR3 has 14 residues. Germline lookup yields CDR1 MNHNS and CDR2 SASEGT. The CDR3 DNA is TGTGCCAGCAGTCGCGGGACAGTTAATGGTGAGCAGTACTTC. Residues: CASSRGTVNGEQYF.

The gene calls are TRBV6-6 and TRBJ2-7; 9 bases map to TRBD1. The CDR3 loop spans 16 amino acids. With V trimmed by 5 bases and J by 3 bases, 11 bases remained unmatched. Germline CDR1 is MNHNY and CDR2 is SVGAGI (reference sequence). CDR3: CASSTRAGQGVYEQYF. The CDR3, as DNA: TGTGCCAGCAGTACTCGAGCGGGACAGGGTGTCTACGAGCAGTACTTC.

CDR3 region: CASRTAGTSDYYTF. The CDR3 coding sequence is TGTGCCAGCAGAACCGCCGGGACATCCGATTACTACACCTTC. The chain is built from TRBV6-5 and TRBJ1-2; D might be TRBD1 (6 bases). The germline V gene encodes CDR1 MNHEY and CDR2 SVGAGI. The CDR3 is 14 amino acids. The V end was cut by 6 bases, the J end by 10 bases, with 21 bases between.

This clonotype was counted many times. The chain employs TRBV7-2 and TRBJ1-2; tentatively, D is TRBD1 (5 bases). Trimming stripped 4 bases from V and 5 bases from J, with 8 bases between. Germline CDR1 is SGHTA and CDR2 is FQGNSA. The CDR3 extends over 12 amino acids. Here the CDR3 DNA reads TGTGCCAGCAGCTCCCAGGGTTATGGCTACACCTTC. Its translation is CASSSQGYGYTF. The complete variable domain, with remaining parts taken from reference TRBV7-2 and TRBJ1-2, reads GAGVSQSPSNKVTEKGKDVELRCDPISGHTALYWYRQSLGQGLEFLIYFQGNSAPDKSGLPSDRFSAERTGGSVSTLTIQRTQQEDSAVYLCASSSQGYGYTFGSGTRLTVV.

This clonotype is large. V usage is TRBV27 and J usage is TRBJ2-3; 10 bases align to TRBD2. The trim removed 5 bases at V and 7 bases at J, leaving 15 bases unmatched. Germline V gene lookup returns CDR1 MNHEY and CDR2 SMNVEV (reference sequence). This CDR3 is built from 17 residues. CDR3 coding DNA: TGTGCCAGCAGTACATCCTGGTCTAGCGGGAGTATGTATACGCAGTATTTT. This encodes CASSTSWSSGSMYTQYF.

Within the sample, this clonotype is medium-sized. The J gene is TRBJ2-1, the V gene TRBV7-6, with 7 bases fitting TRBD2. This CDR3 is 18 amino acids long. Germline values: CDR1 SGHVS, CDR2 FNYEAQ. V lost 3 bases, J lost 2 bases, and 13 bases stayed unmatched. CDR3: CASSLTRGKIETYNEQFF. For the CDR3, the DNA is TGTGCCAGCAGCTTGACGCGGGGGAAGATAGAGACCTACAATGAGCAGTTCTTC.